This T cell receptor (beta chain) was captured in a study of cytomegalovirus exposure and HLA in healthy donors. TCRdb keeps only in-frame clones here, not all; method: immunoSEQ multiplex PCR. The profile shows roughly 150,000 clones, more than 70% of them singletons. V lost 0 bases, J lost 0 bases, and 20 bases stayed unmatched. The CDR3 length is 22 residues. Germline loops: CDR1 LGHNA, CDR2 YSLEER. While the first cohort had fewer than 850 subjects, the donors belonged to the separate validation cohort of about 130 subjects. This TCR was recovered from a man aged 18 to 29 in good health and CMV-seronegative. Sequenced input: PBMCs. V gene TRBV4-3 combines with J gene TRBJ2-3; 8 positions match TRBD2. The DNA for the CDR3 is TGCGCCAGCAGCCAAGATTGGAGAACAGGGTCAGTAGCGGGGACTAGCACAGATACGCAGTATTTT. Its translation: CASSQDWRTGSVAGTSTDTQYF.